This T cell receptor beta chain was retrieved from a study of PD-L1 blockade in urothelial cancer. Study-wide background: After treatment start, blood was analyzed at 3 weeks (second dose) and at 6 weeks.

V lost 2 bases, J lost 7 bases, and 8 bases stayed unmatched. This CDR3 spans 15 amino acids. CDR1 is MNHEY and CDR2 is SVGAGI in the germline V gene. This table comes from immunoSEQ multiplex PCR, and its TCRdb copy is limited to in-frame clones, with some not included. This sample has 60,000 to 70,000 clones, with around 81% found just once. This sample's time point: pretreatment peripheral blood. This sequence joins TRBV6-5 and TRBJ1-5, with TRBD1 matching over 7 bases. Sequencing was performed on PBMCs, taken around atezolizumab (anti-PD-L1) treatment. The sequence was collected from a man between 65 and 85 years old with urothelial cancer. For the CDR3, the DNA is TGTGCCAGCAGTTACGACAGGGATCTTCGACAGCCCCAGCATTTT. Its protein product is CASSYDRDLRQPQHF.